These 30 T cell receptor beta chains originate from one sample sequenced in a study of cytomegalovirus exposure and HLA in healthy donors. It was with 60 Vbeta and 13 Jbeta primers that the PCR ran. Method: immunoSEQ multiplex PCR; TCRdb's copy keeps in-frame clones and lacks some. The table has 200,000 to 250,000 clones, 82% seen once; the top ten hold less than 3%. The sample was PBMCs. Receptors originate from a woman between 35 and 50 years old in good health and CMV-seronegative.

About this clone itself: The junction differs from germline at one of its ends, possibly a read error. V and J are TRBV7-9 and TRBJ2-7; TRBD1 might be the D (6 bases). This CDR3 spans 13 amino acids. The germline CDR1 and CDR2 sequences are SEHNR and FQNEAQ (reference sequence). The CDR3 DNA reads TGTTCCAGCAGCGCTAAGGGGGACCACGAGCAGTACTTC. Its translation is CSSSAKGDHEQYF.

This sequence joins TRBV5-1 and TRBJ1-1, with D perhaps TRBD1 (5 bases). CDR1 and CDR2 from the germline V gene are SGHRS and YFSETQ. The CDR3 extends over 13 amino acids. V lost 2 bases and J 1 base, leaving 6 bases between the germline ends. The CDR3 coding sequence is TGCGCCAGCAGCTTCGGACAGAACACTGAAGCTTTCTTT. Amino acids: CASSFGQNTEAFF.

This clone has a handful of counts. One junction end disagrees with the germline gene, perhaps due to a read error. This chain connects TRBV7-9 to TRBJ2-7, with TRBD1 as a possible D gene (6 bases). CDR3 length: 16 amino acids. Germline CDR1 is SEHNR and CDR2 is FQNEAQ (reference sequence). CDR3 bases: TGTTCCAGCAGCCCTTTGACAGGACGAAGCTCCTACGAGCAGTACTTC. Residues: CSSSPLTGRSSYEQYF.

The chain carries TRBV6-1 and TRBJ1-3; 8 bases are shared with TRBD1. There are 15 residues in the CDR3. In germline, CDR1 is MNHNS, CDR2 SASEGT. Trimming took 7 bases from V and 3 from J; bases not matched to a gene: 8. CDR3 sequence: CASTVDRGRGNTIYF. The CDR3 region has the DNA TGTGCCAGCACCGTAGACAGGGGTCGTGGAAACACCATATATTTT.

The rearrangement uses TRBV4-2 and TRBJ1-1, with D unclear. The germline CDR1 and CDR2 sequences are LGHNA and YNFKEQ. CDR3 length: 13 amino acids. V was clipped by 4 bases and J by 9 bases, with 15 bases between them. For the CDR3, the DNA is TGTGCCAGCAGCCTTAACGCCGGGATCCAAGCTTTCTTT. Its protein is CASSLNAGIQAFF.

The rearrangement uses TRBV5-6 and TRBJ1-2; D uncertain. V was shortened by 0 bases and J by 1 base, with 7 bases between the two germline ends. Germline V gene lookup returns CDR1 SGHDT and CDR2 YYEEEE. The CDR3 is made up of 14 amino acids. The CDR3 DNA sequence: TGTGCCAGCAGCTTGGAGCGCAGTAACTATGGCTACACCTTC. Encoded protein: CASSLERSNYGYTF.

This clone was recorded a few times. The CDR3 region is CASRSLLNYGYTF. Here the CDR3 DNA reads TGTGCCAGCAGATCCCTACTAAACTATGGCTACACCTTC. V and J are TRBV7-2 and TRBJ1-2; D remains ambiguous. Germline loops: CDR1 SGHTA, CDR2 FQGNSA. The V end was cut by 6 bases, the J end by 2 bases, with 10 bases between. This CDR3 is built from 13 residues. Full variable domain (outside the CDR3, taken from reference TRBV7-2 and TRBJ1-2): GAGVSQSPSNKVTEKGKDVELRCDPISGHTALYWYRQSLGQGLEFLIYFQGNSAPDKSGLPSDRFSAERTGGSVSTLTIQRTQQEDSAVYLCASRSLLNYGYTFGSGTRLTVV.

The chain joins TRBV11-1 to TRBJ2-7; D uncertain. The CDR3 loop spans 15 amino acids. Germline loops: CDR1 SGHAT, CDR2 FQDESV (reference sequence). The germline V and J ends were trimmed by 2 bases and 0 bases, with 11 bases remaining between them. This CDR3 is CASSLLPSSSYEQYF. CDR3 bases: TGTGCCAGCAGCTTATTACCGTCGAGCTCCTACGAGCAGTACTTC.

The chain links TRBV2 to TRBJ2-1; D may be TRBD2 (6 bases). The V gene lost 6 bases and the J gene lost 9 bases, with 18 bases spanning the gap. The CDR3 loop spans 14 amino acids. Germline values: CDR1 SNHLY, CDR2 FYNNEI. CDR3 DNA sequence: TGTGCCAGCAGGGACGGGAGTCATTCGGGTGAGCAGTTCTTC. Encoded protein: CASRDGSHSGEQFF.

CDR3 amino acids: CASSPSSGTGGELDEKLFF. DNA for the CDR3: TGTGCCAGCAGTCCATCCTCCGGGACAGGGGGCGAGTTGGATGAAAAACTGTTTTTT. The chain employs TRBV28 and TRBJ1-4; 12 bases align to TRBD1. J was trimmed by 6 bases and V by 5 bases; bases with no gene match: 16. CDR3 length: 19 amino acids. In germline, CDR1 is MDHEN, CDR2 SYDVKM.

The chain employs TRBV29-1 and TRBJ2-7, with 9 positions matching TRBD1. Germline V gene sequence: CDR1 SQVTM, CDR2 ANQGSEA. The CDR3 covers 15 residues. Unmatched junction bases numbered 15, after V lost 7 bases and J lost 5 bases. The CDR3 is CSASGTGYFGDEQYF. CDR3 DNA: TGCAGCGCTTCCGGGACAGGGTATTTCGGCGACGAGCAGTACTTC.

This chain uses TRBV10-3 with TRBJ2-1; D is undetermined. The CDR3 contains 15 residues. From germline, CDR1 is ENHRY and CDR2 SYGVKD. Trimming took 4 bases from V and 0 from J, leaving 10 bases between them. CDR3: CAISAPERSYNEQFF. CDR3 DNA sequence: TGTGCCATCAGTGCCCCGGAGCGCTCCTACAATGAGCAGTTCTTC.

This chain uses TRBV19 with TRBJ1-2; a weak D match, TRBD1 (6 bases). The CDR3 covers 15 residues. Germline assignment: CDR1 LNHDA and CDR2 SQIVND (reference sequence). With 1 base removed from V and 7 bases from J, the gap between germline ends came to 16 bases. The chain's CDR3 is CASSIAPGVLAGYTF. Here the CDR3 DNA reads TGTGCCAGTAGTATAGCCCCAGGGGTGTTGGCTGGCTACACCTTC.

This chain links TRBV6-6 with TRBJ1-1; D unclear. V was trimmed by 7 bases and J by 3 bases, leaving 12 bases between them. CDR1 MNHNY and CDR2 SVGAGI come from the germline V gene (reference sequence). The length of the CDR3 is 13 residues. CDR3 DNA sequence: TGTGCCAGCAAGCACATGGAGCACACTGAAGCTTTCTTT. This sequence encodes CASKHMEHTEAFF.

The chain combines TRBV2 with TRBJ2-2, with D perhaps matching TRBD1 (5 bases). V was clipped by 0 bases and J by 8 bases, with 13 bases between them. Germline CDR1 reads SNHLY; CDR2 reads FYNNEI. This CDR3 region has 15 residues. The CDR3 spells CASSEALQGVGELFF. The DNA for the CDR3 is TGTGCCAGCAGTGAAGCGCTTCAAGGGGTAGGGGAGCTGTTTTTT.

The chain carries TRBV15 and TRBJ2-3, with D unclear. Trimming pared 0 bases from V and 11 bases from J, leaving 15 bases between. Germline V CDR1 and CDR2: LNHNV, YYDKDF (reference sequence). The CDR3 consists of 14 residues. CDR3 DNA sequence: TGTGCCACCAGCAGAGAATACACGACTTTGGTGCAGTATTTT. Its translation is CATSREYTTLVQYF. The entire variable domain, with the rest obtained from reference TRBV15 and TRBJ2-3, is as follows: DAMVIQNPRYQVTQFGKPVTLSCSQTLNHNVMYWYQQKSSQAPKLLFHYYDKDFNNEADTPDNFQSRRPNTSFCFLDIRSPGLGDTAMYLCATSREYTTLVQYFGPGTRLTVL.

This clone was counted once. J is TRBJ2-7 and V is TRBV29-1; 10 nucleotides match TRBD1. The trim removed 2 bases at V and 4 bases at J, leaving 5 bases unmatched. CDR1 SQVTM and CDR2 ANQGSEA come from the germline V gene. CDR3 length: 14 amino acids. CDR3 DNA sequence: TGCAGCGTTGAAACGCCGGGACAGGGGTACGAGCAGTACTTC. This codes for CSVETPGQGYEQYF.

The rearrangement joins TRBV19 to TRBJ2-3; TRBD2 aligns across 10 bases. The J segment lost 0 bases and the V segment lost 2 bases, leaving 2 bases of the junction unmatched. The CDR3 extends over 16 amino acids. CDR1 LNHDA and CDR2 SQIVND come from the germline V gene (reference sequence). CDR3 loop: CASSILAGVSTDTQYF. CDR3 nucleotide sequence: TGTGCCAGTAGTATACTAGCGGGGGTTAGCACAGATACGCAGTATTTT. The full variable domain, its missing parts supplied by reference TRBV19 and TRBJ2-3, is DGGITQSPKYLFRKEGQNVTLSCEQNLNHDAMYWYRQDPGQGLRLIYYSQIVNDFQKGDIAEGYSVSREKKESFPLTVTSAQKNPTAFYLCASSILAGVSTDTQYFGPGTRLTVL.

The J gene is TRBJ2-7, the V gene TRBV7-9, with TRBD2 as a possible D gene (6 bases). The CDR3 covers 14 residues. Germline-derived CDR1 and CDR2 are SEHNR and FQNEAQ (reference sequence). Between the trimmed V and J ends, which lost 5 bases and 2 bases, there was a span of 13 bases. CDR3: CASSRDWAPYEQYF. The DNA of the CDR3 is TGTGCCAGCAGCCGGGACTGGGCCCCCTACGAGCAGTACTTC.

For the CDR3, the DNA is TGTGCCAGCAGCCAACTAGCGGGGTCAGATACGCAGTATTTT. It specifies CASSQLAGSDTQYF. The chain combines TRBV7-2 with TRBJ2-3; 10 bases match TRBD2. This CDR3 spans 14 amino acids. Germline V gene data show CDR1 as SGHTA and CDR2 as FQGNSA. Losses at the gene ends were 5 bases for V and 4 bases for J; bases not matched to a gene: 3.

Here the CDR3 reads CASSLTNPVNTEAFF. CDR3 DNA: TGTGCCAGCAGTCTAACGAACCCGGTGAACACTGAAGCTTTCTTT. The rearrangement uses TRBV4-2 and TRBJ1-1; the D is unclear. Germline V CDR1 and CDR2: LGHNA, YNFKEQ. CDR3 length equals 15 residues. The V end lost 6 bases, the J end lost 0 bases, and 14 bases lay between the germline ends.

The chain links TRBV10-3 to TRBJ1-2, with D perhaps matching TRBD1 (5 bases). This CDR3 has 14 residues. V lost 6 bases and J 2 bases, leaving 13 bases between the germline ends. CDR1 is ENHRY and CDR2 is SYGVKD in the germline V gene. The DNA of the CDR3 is TGTGCCATCAGGGACACAAGGCCAAACTATGGCTACACCTTC. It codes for CAIRDTRPNYGYTF.

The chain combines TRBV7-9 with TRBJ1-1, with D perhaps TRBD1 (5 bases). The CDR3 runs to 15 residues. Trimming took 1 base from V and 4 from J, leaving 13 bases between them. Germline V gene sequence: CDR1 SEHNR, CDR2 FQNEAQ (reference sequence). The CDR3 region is CASSLVAGLVTEAFF. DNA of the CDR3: TGTGCCAGCAGCTTAGTCGCAGGGCTGGTCACTGAAGCTTTCTTT.

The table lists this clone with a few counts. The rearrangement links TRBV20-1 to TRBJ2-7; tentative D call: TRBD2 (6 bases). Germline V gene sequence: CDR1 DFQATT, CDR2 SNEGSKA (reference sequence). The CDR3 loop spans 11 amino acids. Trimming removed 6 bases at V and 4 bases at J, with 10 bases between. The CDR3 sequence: CSAGGGYEQYF. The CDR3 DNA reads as TGCAGTGCCGGTGGGGGGTACGAGCAGTACTTC.

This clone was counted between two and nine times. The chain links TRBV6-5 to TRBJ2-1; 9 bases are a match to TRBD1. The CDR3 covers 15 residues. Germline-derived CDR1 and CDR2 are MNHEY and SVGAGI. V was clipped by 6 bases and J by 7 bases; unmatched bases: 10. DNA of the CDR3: TGTGCCAGCAGATCCTACCGGGACAGGGTAAATGAGCAGTTCTTC. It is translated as CASRSYRDRVNEQFF.

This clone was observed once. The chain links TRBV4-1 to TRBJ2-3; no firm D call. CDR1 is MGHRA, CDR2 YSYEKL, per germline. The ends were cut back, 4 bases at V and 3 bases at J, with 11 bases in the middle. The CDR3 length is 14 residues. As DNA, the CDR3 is TGCGCCAGCAGCCTTAGTATTTCAACAGATACGCAGTATTTT. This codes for CASSLSISTDTQYF.

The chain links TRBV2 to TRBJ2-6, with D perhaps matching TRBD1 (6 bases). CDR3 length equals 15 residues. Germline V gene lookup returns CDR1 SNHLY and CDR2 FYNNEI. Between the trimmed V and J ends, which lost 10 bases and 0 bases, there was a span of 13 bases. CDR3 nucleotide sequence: TGTGCCAAGGACAGCCCTCACTCTGGGGCCAACGTCCTGACTTTC. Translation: CAKDSPHSGANVLTF.

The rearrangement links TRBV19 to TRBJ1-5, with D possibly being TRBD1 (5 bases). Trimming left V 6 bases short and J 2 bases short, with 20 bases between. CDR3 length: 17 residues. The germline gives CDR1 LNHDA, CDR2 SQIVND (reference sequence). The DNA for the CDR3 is TGTGCCAGTAGCCGATCGACAGAAACGACAGGCAATCAGCCCCAGCATTTT. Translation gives CASSRSTETTGNQPQHF.

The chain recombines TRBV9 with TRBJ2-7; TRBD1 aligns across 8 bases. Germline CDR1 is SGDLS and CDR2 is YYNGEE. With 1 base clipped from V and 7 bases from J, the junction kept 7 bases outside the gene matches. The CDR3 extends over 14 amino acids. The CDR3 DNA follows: TGTGCCAGCAGCGTATGGCAGGGGGCTAGGGAGCAGTACTTC. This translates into CASSVWQGAREQYF.

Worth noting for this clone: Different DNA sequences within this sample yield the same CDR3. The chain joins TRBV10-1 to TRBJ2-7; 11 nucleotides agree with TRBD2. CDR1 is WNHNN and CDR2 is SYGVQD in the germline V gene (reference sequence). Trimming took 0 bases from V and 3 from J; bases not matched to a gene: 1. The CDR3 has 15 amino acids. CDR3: CASSESTSGSYEQYF. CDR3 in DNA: TGCGCCAGCAGTGAGTCAACTAGCGGGAGCTACGAGCAGTACTTC.